This TCR beta chain originates from a study of T cell repertoires in cytomegalovirus infection. Looking at the study overall: Indicated by public TCR beta signatures were CMV infection and matching HLA type. General observations from the study: Carriage of CMV together with the relevant HLA was identifiable through cumulative public TCR beta family frequency. CMV-specific TCR beta clonotypes restricted by HLA-C were the ones dominating the ex vivo response.

TCRdb itself ran the reads through MiXCR, one entry per CDR3 protein. The sample records approximately 550,000 distinct CDR3 sequences, 16% being singletons. With respect to this clonotype: Its antigen is unknown.

The CDR3 contains 15 residues. From germline, CDR1 is MDHEN and CDR2 SYDVKM. V was clipped by 2 bases and J by 8 bases; unmatched bases: 3. Sequences were obtained from CD8+ T cells from PBMCs. This clonotype was obtained from a human donor in good health (CMV status not recorded). Some clones in this sample may be carry-over from other donors' samples. V is TRBV28 and J is TRBJ1-4; 12 bases match TRBD1. The CDR3 loop reads CASSLLGTGGEKLFF. The CDR3 coding sequence is TGTGCCAGCAGTTTACTTGGGACAGGGGGCGAAAAACTGTTTTTT.